The clone carrying this TCR beta chain was picked up a small number of times. The antigen is undetermined. This sample is part of a study of post-analysis software for immune sequencing data. Study details: Several disease courses (relapsing-remitting, secondary progressive and progressive-relapsing) of multiple sclerosis were included.

The TCR beta cDNA libraries carried unique molecular identifiers. Input of about 0.9 to 10 million T cells yielded roughly 530,000 cDNA molecules. TCRdb used MiXCR to reprocess the PCR reads, holding one entry per CDR3 protein. In the table there are approximately 770,000 distinct CDR3 sequences, around 46% of which are singletons. Germline V lookup: CDR1 DFQATT, CDR2 SNEGSKA (reference sequence). The V and J ends lost 1 base and 2 bases, in that order; junction bases with no gene match: 1. This CDR3 comprises 13 residues. The study's findings and limits: Significantly lower normalized Chao1 diversity was found in patients with multiple sclerosis relative to controls. TRBV5-6, TRBV5-1 and TRBV20-1 belonged to a set of roughly five TRBV segments that were more frequent in patients than controls.

The receptor was derived from a girl aged 10 to 17 with multiple sclerosis. The chain is built from TRBV20-1 and TRBJ1-2, with 7 bases that match TRBD1. Material for sequencing was blood. The CDR3 protein is CSARVQGNYGYTF. The CDR3 DNA follows: TGCAGTGCTAGAGTACAGGGGAACTATGGCTACACCTTC.